Presented here are 28 T cell receptor beta chains from one specimen sequenced in a study of TIL therapy for anti-PD-1-resistant metastatic lung cancer. Time point meaning: pre-treatment sample, taken before nivolumab and TIL therapy. The libraries were made with immunoSEQ v3. Profiling relied on immunoSEQ multiplex PCR, and the TCRdb table lists in-frame clones only, not all of them. There are around 30,000 clones in the sample; around three quarters occur only once, and 2.5% to 3% lies in the top ten. Here the sequenced sample was blood, taken at baseline. All receptors derive from a woman between 25 and 85 years old with non-small cell lung cancer.

The rearrangement uses TRBV11-2 and TRBJ2-5; D unclear. Germline V CDR1 and CDR2: SGHAT, FQNNGV. V was cut by 1 base and J by 5 bases, with 14 bases left in between. The CDR3 sequence is 15 residues long. CDR3 in amino acids: CASSLVPASRETQYF. The DNA for the CDR3 is TGTGCCAGCAGCTTAGTCCCCGCGTCGCGGGAGACCCAGTACTTC. The variable domain in full, completed from reference TRBV11-2 and TRBJ2-5, reads EAGVAQSPRYKIIEKRQSVAFWCNPISGHATLYWYQQILGQGPKLLIQFQNNGVVDDSQLPKDRFSAERLKGVDSTLKIQPAKLEDSAVYLCASSLVPASRETQYFGPGTRLLVL.

This clone has a handful of counts. The chain couples TRBV2 to TRBJ2-1, with D unresolved. CDR1 is SNHLY and CDR2 is FYNNEI in the germline V gene. This CDR3 is 13 amino acids long. V was pared by 3 bases and J by 4 bases, with 7 bases between. The CDR3 nucleotides read TGTGCCAGCAGTGAGCAGGTGTACAATGAGCAGTTCTTC. Protein sequence: CASSEQVYNEQFF.

The chain uses TRBV2 and TRBJ2-7; D is perhaps TRBD1 (6 bases). V was clipped by 7 bases and J by 2 bases, with 15 bases between them. CDR1 and CDR2 (germline): SNHLY, FYNNEI. This CDR3 region has 14 residues. The CDR3 region is CASIEGRGTYEQYF. CDR3 nucleotides: TGTGCCAGCATCGAAGGCAGGGGCACCTACGAGCAGTACTTC.

The rearrangement uses TRBV5-1 and TRBJ1-2, with 8 bases identical to TRBD1. This CDR3 has 14 amino acids. Looked up from germline, CDR1 is SGHRS and CDR2 is YFSETQ. Trimming at V came to 4 bases and at J to 4 bases, leaving 6 bases not matched to a gene. The CDR3 coding sequence is TGCGCCAGCAGCGTTGGGGACAGGAGCTATGGCTACACCTTC. Translated: CASSVGDRSYGYTF.

The genes are TRBV7-6 and TRBJ1-2; D gene unclear. This CDR3 spans 15 amino acids. The germline CDR1 and CDR2 sequences are SGHVS and FNYEAQ. V was clipped by 4 bases and J by 10 bases, with 22 bases between them. The CDR3 loop reads CASSSDEGSPHYYTF. For the CDR3, the DNA is TGTGCCAGCAGCTCCGATGAGGGAAGCCCCCACTACTACACCTTC.

The V call is TRBV7-6, the J call TRBJ2-1, with 9 bases aligning to TRBD2. V gave up 5 bases and J gave up 4 bases; unmatched junction bases: 9. The CDR3 covers 16 residues. Germline V gives CDR1 SGHVS, CDR2 FNYEAQ. CDR3 sequence (DNA): TGTGCCAGCAGCCCACTATTAGCGGGAGAGTACAATGAGCAGTTCTTC. It encodes CASSPLLAGEYNEQFF.

This rearrangement joins TRBV15 to TRBJ2-7; tentatively, D is TRBD2 (5 bases). The V gene lost 6 bases and the J gene lost 0 bases, with 36 bases spanning the gap. Per germline, CDR1 LNHNV and CDR2 YYDKDF (reference sequence). This CDR3 is 22 amino acids long. CDR3 amino acids: CATRDAEVQHHVRTGSSYEQYF. The CDR3 nucleotides read TGTGCCACCAGGGACGCAGAAGTTCAACATCATGTGCGGACTGGGAGCTCCTACGAGCAGTACTTC.

In its sample, this clone is medium-sized. The chain joins TRBV18 to TRBJ2-2; the D is unclear. The V gene's germline CDR1 is KGHSH and CDR2 LQKENI. There are 14 residues in the CDR3. Trimming took off 0 bases at V and 5 bases at J, with 7 bases between the two ends. Here the CDR3 reads CASSPPATTGELFF. CDR3 sequence (DNA): TGTGCCAGCTCACCACCAGCAACGACCGGGGAGCTGTTTTTT.

J is TRBJ2-5 and V is TRBV7-7; unclear D gene. Germline V gene sequence: CDR1 SSHAT, CDR2 FNYEAQ (reference sequence). The CDR3 length is 13 residues. V lost 1 base to trimming and J lost 0 bases, with 3 bases between them. The CDR3 coding sequence is TGTGCCAGCAGCTTAGAGGACCAAGAGACCCAGTACTTC. Encoded protein: CASSLEDQETQYF. Together with reference TRBV7-7 and TRBJ2-5, the CDR3 gives the full variable domain: GAGVSQSPRYKVTKRGQDVTLRCDPISSHATLYWYQQALGQGPEFLTYFNYEAQPDKSGLPSDRFSAERPEGSISTLTIQRTEQRDSAMYRCASSLEDQETQYFGPGTRLLVL.

The genes are TRBV7-9 and TRBJ2-3; D remains unclear. The V gene's germline CDR1 is SEHNR and CDR2 FQNEAQ (reference sequence). This CDR3 has 17 residues. With 1 base removed from V and 2 bases from J, the gap between germline ends came to 16 bases. CDR3 sequence: CASSLGGRQLHTDTQYF. DNA of the CDR3: TGTGCCAGCAGCTTAGGGGGAAGGCAGCTCCACACAGATACGCAGTATTTT.

This clone was seen a single time. This chain links TRBV30 with TRBJ1-3; D uncertain. Trimming shortened V by 6 bases and J by 0 bases, and 9 bases separated the two germline ends. The length of the CDR3 is 13 residues. Germline V gene sequence: CDR1 GTSNPN, CDR2 SVGIG (reference sequence). CDR3 loop: CACAKLSGNTIYF. For the CDR3, the DNA is TGTGCCTGCGCCAAACTCTCTGGAAACACCATATATTTT. Variable domain in full (rest from reference TRBV30 and TRBJ1-3): SQTIHQWPATLVQPVGSPLSLECTVEGTSNPNLYWYRQAAGRGLQLLFYSVGIGQISSEVPQNLSASRPQDRQFILSSKKLLLSDSGFYLCACAKLSGNTIYFGEGSWLTVV.

This chain joins TRBV15 and TRBJ2-4, with 14 bases fitting TRBD2. CDR1 and CDR2 from the germline V gene are LNHNV and YYDKDF (reference sequence). The J segment lost 2 bases and the V segment lost 2 bases, leaving 17 bases of the junction unmatched. The length of the CDR3 is 22 residues. The CDR3 DNA reads as TGTGCCACCAGCAGATTCTCCGGGACTAGCGGGAGTGGGAGTCATTCCAAAAACATTCAGTACTTC. Encoded protein: CATSRFSGTSGSGSHSKNIQYF.

The chain employs TRBV5-5 and TRBJ1-1; unclear D gene. Germline CDR1 reads SGHKS; CDR2 reads YYEKEE (reference sequence). This CDR3 is built from 12 residues. V dropped 4 bases and J dropped 7 bases, with 11 bases sitting between them. The CDR3 DNA is TGTGCCAGCAGCATGAATATCGGTGAAGCTTTCTTT. Translation gives CASSMNIGEAFF.

This rearrangement joins TRBV9 to TRBJ2-7; D unresolved. Trimming pared 4 bases from V and 1 base from J, leaving 12 bases between. The CDR3 sequence is 14 residues long. Germline V gene lookup returns CDR1 SGDLS and CDR2 YYNGEE. CDR3 in amino acids: CASSPTLGSYEQYF. The CDR3 nucleotides read TGTGCCAGCAGCCCAACCTTGGGATCCTACGAGCAGTACTTC.

The rearrangement links TRBV5-4 to TRBJ2-7; 9 positions agree with TRBD1. V gave up 5 bases and J gave up 1 base; unmatched junction bases: 7. Germline V gene sequence: CDR1 SGHNT, CDR2 YYREEE (reference sequence). The CDR3 extends over 15 amino acids. CDR3 DNA sequence: TGTGCCAGCAGTCTGAGCGGGACAGGGTCCTACGAGCAGTACTTC. This codes for CASSLSGTGSYEQYF.

This chain connects TRBV11-2 to TRBJ2-5, with 14 positions matching TRBD2. V was clipped by 5 bases and J by 4 bases; unmatched bases: 0. The CDR3 is made up of 14 amino acids. CDR1 and CDR2 from the germline V gene are SGHAT and FQNNGV. In DNA, the CDR3 is TGTGCCAGCAGCGGGACTAGCGGGGGAGAGACCCAGTACTTC. Translation gives CASSGTSGGETQYF. The full variable domain, completed using reference TRBV11-2 and TRBJ2-5, is EAGVAQSPRYKIIEKRQSVAFWCNPISGHATLYWYQQILGQGPKLLIQFQNNGVVDDSQLPKDRFSAERLKGVDSTLKIQPAKLEDSAVYLCASSGTSGGETQYFGPGTRLLVL.

The chain uses TRBV7-9 and TRBJ2-3, with 7 positions matching TRBD2. With V trimmed by 5 bases and J by 0 bases, 5 bases remained unmatched. Germline lookup yields CDR1 SEHNR and CDR2 FQNEAQ (reference sequence). The CDR3 contains 15 residues. The CDR3 loop reads CASSTRDYSTDTQYF. CDR3 nucleotides: TGTGCCAGCAGCACGCGGGACTATAGCACAGATACGCAGTATTTT.

The rearrangement uses TRBV5-1 and TRBJ2-7, with TRBD1 matching over 11 bases. The germline V gene has CDR1 SGHRS and CDR2 YFSETQ. The CDR3 spans 15 residues. V lost 0 bases, J lost 3 bases, and 2 bases stayed unmatched. The CDR3 sequence: CASSLGGTGGYEQYF. CDR3 bases: TGCGCCAGCAGCTTGGGAGGGACAGGGGGCTACGAGCAGTACTTC.

This chain joins TRBV27 and TRBJ2-4; no definite D call. V shed 3 bases and J shed 6 bases, with 9 bases lying between them. This CDR3 spans 13 amino acids. In germline, CDR1 is MNHEY, CDR2 SMNVEV (reference sequence). The CDR3 DNA sequence: TGTGCCAGCAGTTTCGGGCCCCGAAACATTCAGTACTTC. Its translation: CASSFGPRNIQYF.

In DNA, the CDR3 is TGTGCCAGCAGCTTGGGCAGCGAGAGCACAGATACGCAGTATTTT. It is translated as CASSLGSESTDTQYF. The J gene is TRBJ2-3, the V gene TRBV5-6, with D unclear. Trimming took 0 bases from V and 0 from J, leaving 8 bases between them. CDR1 is SGHDT, CDR2 YYEEEE, per germline. This CDR3 is built from 15 residues.

This clone was detected only once. The rearrangement links TRBV27 to TRBJ2-1; D possibly corresponds to TRBD1 (6 bases). V dropped 6 bases and J dropped 4 bases, with 16 bases sitting between them. The germline V gene has CDR1 MNHEY and CDR2 SMNVEV (reference sequence). The length of the CDR3 is 15 residues. The CDR3: CASRSYRAQYNEQFF. The CDR3, as DNA: TGTGCCAGCAGGTCCTACAGGGCCCAATACAATGAGCAGTTCTTC.

The chain carries TRBV5-4 and TRBJ2-3, with 9 bases fitting TRBD2. Germline CDR1 reads SGHNT; CDR2 reads YYREEE (reference sequence). V shed 2 bases and J 4 bases; nucleotides not matched to a gene: 8. The CDR3 length is 16 residues. The DNA for the CDR3 is TGTGCCAGCAGCTTCCTAGCGGGATCCGTGCCAGATACGCAGTATTTT. It codes for CASSFLAGSVPDTQYF.

The chain employs TRBV4-1 and TRBJ2-3, with no clear D. Trimming cost V 5 bases and J 4 bases, with 10 bases left between them. Germline V gene data show CDR1 as MGHRA and CDR2 as YSYEKL. The CDR3 loop spans 13 amino acids. The CDR3 is CASSSESADTQYF. CDR3 bases: TGCGCCAGCAGCAGCGAAAGTGCAGATACGCAGTATTTT.

There are a few counts of this clone. This sequence joins TRBV10-2 and TRBJ2-7; D uncertain. The germline V gene encodes CDR1 WSHSY and CDR2 SAAADI. V shed 1 base and J shed 3 bases, with 10 bases lying between them. This CDR3 spans 14 amino acids. CDR3 in DNA: TGCGCCAGCAGTGAGTTTGGAATCGGCTACGAGCAGTACTTC. This sequence encodes CASSEFGIGYEQYF.

This clone was observed a handful of times. The chain carries TRBV20-1 and TRBJ2-7; D is unresolved. Germline-derived CDR1 and CDR2 are DFQATT and SNEGSKA (reference sequence). V was trimmed by 2 bases and J by 2 bases, leaving 4 bases between them. This CDR3 has 11 residues. The CDR3 loop reads CSARSTYEQYF. In nucleotides, the CDR3 is TGCAGTGCTAGAAGTACCTACGAGCAGTACTTC.

The rearrangement joins TRBV7-8 to TRBJ2-7; D is undetermined. The ends were cut back, 8 bases at V and 4 bases at J, with 3 bases in the middle. CDR1 and CDR2 (germline): SGHVS, FQNEAQ. The CDR3 loop spans 9 amino acids. The CDR3 reads CASGYEQYF. CDR3 nucleotide sequence: TGTGCCAGCGGGTACGAGCAGTACTTC.

This clone was observed a few times. The chain recombines TRBV2 with TRBJ1-2; 7 nucleotides agree with TRBD1. The CDR3 loop spans 14 amino acids. Germline loops: CDR1 SNHLY, CDR2 FYNNEI. V lost 7 bases and J lost 12; bases outside the gene matches: 17. Here the CDR3 reads CASTWTGVLGSDTF. The CDR3 DNA reads as TGTGCCAGCACCTGGACAGGAGTTCTTGGCAGTGACACCTTC.

This chain connects TRBV2 to TRBJ2-1; TRBD2 agrees at 7 bases. The germline gives CDR1 SNHLY, CDR2 FYNNEI. This CDR3 has 13 amino acids. V was pared by 6 bases and J by 8 bases, with 7 bases of the junction left unmatched. The CDR3 reads CASRAGTKDEQFF. CDR3 nucleotides: TGTGCCAGCAGAGCGGGAACTAAGGATGAGCAGTTCTTC.